The 19 T cell receptor beta chains presented below share a single source sample, sequenced in a study of cytomegalovirus exposure and HLA in healthy donors. PCR involved 60 Vbeta and 13 Jbeta primers. The method was immunoSEQ multiplex PCR; TCRdb's version includes in-frame clones alone and lacks a portion of them. Of hundreds of thousands of clones listed, more than 55% are singletons. Sequencing was carried out using PBMCs. The receptors come from a female donor in good health and CMV-seronegative.

As regards this clone: Its ends do not fully match the called genes, so a read error is possible. The chain uses TRBV11-3 and TRBJ2-5; D may be TRBD1 (6 bases). Germline loops: CDR1 SGHNT, CDR2 YENEEA. This CDR3 comprises 15 residues. This chain's CDR3 is CASSFRSGDQEAQYF. In DNA form, the CDR3 reads TGTGCCAGCAGCTTCCGTTCAGGGGATCAAGAGGCCCAGTACTTC.

The V gene is TRBV5-6, the J gene TRBJ2-5, with TRBD2 identical over 12 bases. CDR1 is SGHDT, CDR2 YYEEEE, per germline. The CDR3 is made up of 15 amino acids. With 0 bases clipped from V and 5 bases from J, the junction kept 2 bases outside the gene matches. Here the CDR3 reads CASSLGLAGAETQYF. In nucleotides, the CDR3 is TGTGCCAGCAGCTTGGGACTAGCGGGAGCCGAGACCCAGTACTTC.

The gene calls are TRBV5-8 and TRBJ1-1; no firm D call. There are 15 residues in the CDR3. The ends were cut back, 5 bases at V and 1 base at J, with 15 bases in the middle. Germline CDR1 reads SGHTS; CDR2 reads YDEGEE. CDR3 DNA: TGTGCCAGCAGTCACAGAAATAATAGGAACACTGAAGCTTTCTTT. Protein sequence: CASSHRNNRNTEAFF.

The rearrangement joins TRBV5-1 to TRBJ2-7, with D perhaps matching TRBD1 (5 bases). Per the germline V gene, CDR1 is SGHRS and CDR2 is YFSETQ. Trimming stripped 1 base from V and 1 base from J, with 9 bases between. The CDR3 length is 14 residues. The CDR3 DNA follows: TGCGCCAGCAGCTTGACAGGAGTATCCTACGAGCAGTACTTC. This codes for CASSLTGVSYEQYF.

The J gene is TRBJ2-7, the V gene TRBV27; 7 positions match TRBD1. From germline, CDR1 is MNHEY and CDR2 SMNVEV (reference sequence). The CDR3 length is 14 residues. V was clipped by 2 bases and J by 1 base; unmatched bases: 2. The CDR3 is CASSLGDRSYEQYF. The CDR3 DNA sequence: TGTGCCAGCAGTTTAGGGGACAGATCCTACGAGCAGTACTTC.

This sequence joins TRBV15 and TRBJ2-2, with 8 positions matching TRBD1. CDR3 length: 14 amino acids. CDR1 is LNHNV and CDR2 is YYDKDF in the germline V gene (reference sequence). V was clipped by 7 bases and J by 5 bases; unmatched bases: 6. DNA of the CDR3: TGTGCCACCACCACGGACAGGGTAACCGGGGAGCTGTTTTTT. It codes for CATTTDRVTGELFF.

The genes are TRBV7-6 and TRBJ2-2; D possibly corresponds to TRBD2 (5 bases). The germline CDR1 and CDR2 sequences are SGHVS and FNYEAQ. The CDR3 runs to 12 residues. The V end was cut by 5 bases, the J end by 6 bases, with 7 bases between. The CDR3, as DNA: TGTGCCAGCAGCCCCGGGGCCGGGGAGCTGTTTTTT. It specifies CASSPGAGELFF.

The V gene is TRBV28, the J gene TRBJ2-7; TRBD1 agrees at 7 bases. Losses at the gene ends were 6 bases for V and 1 base for J; bases not matched to a gene: 9. CDR1 and CDR2 (germline): MDHEN, SYDVKM. CDR3 length: 15 residues. CDR3 sequence (DNA): TGTGCCAGCAGCTATCCGGGACAGCGATCCTACGAGCAGTACTTC. This translates into CASSYPGQRSYEQYF. Based on the CDR3 plus reference TRBV28 and TRBJ2-7, the full variable domain is DVKVTQSSRYLVKRTGEKVFLECVQDMDHENMFWYRQDPGLGLRLIYFSYDVKMKEKGDIPEGYSVSREKKERFSLILESASTNQTSMYLCASSYPGQRSYEQYFGPGTRLTVT.

The chain joins TRBV5-1 to TRBJ2-3; 10 bases fit TRBD2. V dropped 2 bases and J dropped 0; count of bases not matched to a gene: 6. From germline, CDR1 is SGHRS and CDR2 YFSETQ. The CDR3 is made up of 17 amino acids. Written as DNA, the CDR3 is TGCGCCAGCAGCTTTCGACGAGCGGGAGGGAGCACAGATACGCAGTATTTT. It translates to CASSFRRAGGSTDTQYF.

A single count supports this clone. V is TRBV6-1 and J is TRBJ2-5; D may be TRBD1 (6 bases). Germline CDR1 and CDR2: MNHNS and SASEGT. V dropped 6 bases and J dropped 5 bases, with 16 bases sitting between them. CDR3 size: 14 residues. CDR3 sequence reads: CASRRTGPRETQYF. For the CDR3, the DNA is TGTGCCAGCAGAAGAACAGGGCCTCGGGAGACCCAGTACTTC.

This clone was detected only a few times. The chain joins TRBV7-9 to TRBJ2-6; possible D gene TRBD1, 5 bases. Germline V gene data show CDR1 as SEHNR and CDR2 as FQNEAQ (reference sequence). The CDR3 spans 16 residues. V was clipped by 3 bases and J by 2 bases, with 11 bases between them. This CDR3 reads CASSFAGRAGANVLTF. In nucleotides, the CDR3 is TGTGCCAGCAGCTTCGCAGGGCGTGCTGGGGCCAACGTCCTGACTTTC.

V is TRBV5-6 and J is TRBJ2-7, with D perhaps TRBD2 (5 bases). V was clipped by 0 bases and J by 4 bases, with 11 bases between them. The CDR3 contains 14 residues. Germline V gene data show CDR1 as SGHDT and CDR2 as YYEEEE. The CDR3, as DNA: TGTGCCAGCAGCTTGGGCGGGCTACCTTACGAGCAGTACTTC. Protein sequence: CASSLGGLPYEQYF.

This clone came up once. The J gene is TRBJ2-7, the V gene TRBV4-1; tentatively, D is TRBD1 (5 bases). Per the germline V gene, CDR1 is MGHRA and CDR2 is YSYEKL. CDR3 length: 17 amino acids. The V gene lost 0 bases and the J gene lost 3 bases, with 18 bases spanning the gap. DNA of the CDR3: TGCGCCAGCAGCCAAGATCCAGGCCGCTCAGGGTTCTACGAGCAGTACTTC. Protein: CASSQDPGRSGFYEQYF.

J is TRBJ2-1 and V is TRBV11-2; TRBD2 agrees at 7 bases. V lost 1 base and J lost 14; bases outside the gene matches: 11. The CDR3 covers 14 residues. The germline CDR1 and CDR2 sequences are SGHAT and FQNNGV. CDR3 DNA sequence: TGTGCCAGCAGCTTAGTCCCGGGAGGCCAATGGGAGTTCTTC. It yields the protein CASSLVPGGQWEFF.

In the case of this clone: Compared with germline, one end of the junction differs, possibly owing to a read error. The chain employs TRBV7-7 and TRBJ2-1, with 7 bases lining up with TRBD2. CDR1 is SSHAT, CDR2 FNYEAQ, per germline (reference sequence). The CDR3 runs 15 residues. In DNA form, the CDR3 reads TGTGCTAGCAGCTCCGGGGGGAGCTCCTACAATGAGCAGTTCTTC. Its protein product is CASSSGGSSYNEQFF.

The rearrangement uses TRBV4-1 and TRBJ2-1; 12 positions match TRBD1. Germline V gene sequence: CDR1 MGHRA, CDR2 YSYEKL. J lost 9 bases, V lost 4 bases, and 7 bases had no gene match. This CDR3 has 15 residues. The CDR3 reads CASSPTGTGGGEQFF. The CDR3, as DNA: TGCGCCAGCAGCCCAACCGGGACAGGGGGCGGTGAGCAGTTCTTC.

This clone was counted a single time. The gene calls are TRBV7-9 and TRBJ2-7; maybe TRBD2 (5 bases). This CDR3 is built from 14 residues. Germline V gene data show CDR1 as SEHNR and CDR2 as FQNEAQ (reference sequence). V lost 1 base and J lost 3, with 10 bases in between. CDR3 nucleotide sequence: TGTGCCAGCAGCTTAGGTGCGGGCCTCTACGAGCAGTACTTC. This gives the protein CASSLGAGLYEQYF.

Only a few counts were recorded for this clone. The chain is built from TRBV28 and TRBJ1-5, with TRBD1 identical over 9 bases. V dropped 5 bases and J dropped 5; count of bases not matched to a gene: 10. This CDR3 has 16 amino acids. From germline, CDR1 is MDHEN and CDR2 SYDVKM. This CDR3 reads CASSASGQGEHQPQHF. In DNA form, the CDR3 reads TGTGCCAGCAGTGCCTCGGGACAGGGAGAACATCAGCCCCAGCATTTT.

The chain links TRBV6-6 to TRBJ2-1; the D gene is possibly TRBD2 (6 bases). Trimming removed 6 bases at V and 2 bases at J, with 17 bases between. Germline V lookup: CDR1 MNHNY, CDR2 SVGAGI (reference sequence). CDR3 length: 16 amino acids. The CDR3 sequence: CASSASREYTYNEQFF. In nucleotides, the CDR3 is TGTGCCAGCAGCGCTTCCCGGGAGTACACCTACAATGAGCAGTTCTTC.